This TCR beta chain comes out of a study of glioma-infiltrating T cells. Germline CDR1 DFQATT, CDR2 SNEGSKA (reference sequence). The CDR3 has 10 amino acids. Study observations and caveats: Very few CDR3 sequences were shared between tissue and blood. Gliomas, especially low-grade, showed above-expected tissue-blood divergence; non-neoplastic patients showed below.

Amplification of TCR alpha and beta CDR3 regions from RNA used iRepertoire nested multiplex PCR. For one-step reverse transcription and amplification, roughly 100-400 ng of tissue mRNA or PBMC total RNA was used. TCRdb itself ran the multiplex PCR reads through MiXCR, one entry per CDR3 protein. The sample consists of under 200,000 distinct CDR3 sequences, 43% of them appearing once. As for this clonotype: Its matching antigen is unknown. Germline is not matched at one junction end, which may reflect a read error.

The origin of this receptor is a human donor with low-grade glioma or glioblastoma, undergoing nonglioma brain surgery, or in good health (not recorded which). The chain employs TRBV20-1 and TRBJ2-1, with D unclear. Sample: glioma tissue, nonneoplastic brain tissue, or PBMCs (not recorded which). In DNA form, the CDR3 reads TGCAGTGCTAGGAGTAGGAAAGAGATCTTC. Translating gives CSARSRKEIF.